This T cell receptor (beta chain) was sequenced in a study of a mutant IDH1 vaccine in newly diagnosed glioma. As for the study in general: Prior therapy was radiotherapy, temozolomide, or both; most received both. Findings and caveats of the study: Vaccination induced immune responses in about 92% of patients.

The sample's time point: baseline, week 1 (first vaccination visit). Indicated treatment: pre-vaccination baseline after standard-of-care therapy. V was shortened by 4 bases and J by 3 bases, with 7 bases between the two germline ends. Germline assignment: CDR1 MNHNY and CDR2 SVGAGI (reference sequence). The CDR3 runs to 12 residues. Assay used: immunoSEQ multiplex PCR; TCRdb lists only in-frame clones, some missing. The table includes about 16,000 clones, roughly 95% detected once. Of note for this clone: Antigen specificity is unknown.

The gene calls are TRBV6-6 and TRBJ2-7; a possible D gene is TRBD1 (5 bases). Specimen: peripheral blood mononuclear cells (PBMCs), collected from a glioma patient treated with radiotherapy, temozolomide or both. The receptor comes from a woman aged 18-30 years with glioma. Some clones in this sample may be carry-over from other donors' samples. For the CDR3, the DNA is TGTGCCAGCAGTTCAGGGATCTACGAGCAGTACTTC. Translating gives CASSSGIYEQYF.